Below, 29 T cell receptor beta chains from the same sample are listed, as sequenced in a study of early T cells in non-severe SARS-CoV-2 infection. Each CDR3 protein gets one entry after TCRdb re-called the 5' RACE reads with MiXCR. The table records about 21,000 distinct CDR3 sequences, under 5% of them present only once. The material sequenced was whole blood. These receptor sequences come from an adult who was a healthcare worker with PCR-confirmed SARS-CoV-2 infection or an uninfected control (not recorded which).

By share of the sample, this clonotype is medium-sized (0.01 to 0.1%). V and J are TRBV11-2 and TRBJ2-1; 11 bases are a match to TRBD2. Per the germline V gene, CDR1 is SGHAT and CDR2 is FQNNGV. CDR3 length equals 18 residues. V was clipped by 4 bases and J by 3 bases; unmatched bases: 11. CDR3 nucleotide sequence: TGTGCCAGCAGCTACTTGGCCAGACTAGCGGGGAACTACAATGAGCAGTTCTTC. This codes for CASSYLARLAGNYNEQFF.

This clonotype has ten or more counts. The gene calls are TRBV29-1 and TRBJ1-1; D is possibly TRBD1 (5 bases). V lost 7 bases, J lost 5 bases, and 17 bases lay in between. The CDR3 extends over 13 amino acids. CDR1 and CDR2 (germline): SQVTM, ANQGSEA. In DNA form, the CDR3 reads TGCAGCGGCCTGGCCCCAGGGTTTACTGAAGCTTTCTTT. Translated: CSGLAPGFTEAFF.

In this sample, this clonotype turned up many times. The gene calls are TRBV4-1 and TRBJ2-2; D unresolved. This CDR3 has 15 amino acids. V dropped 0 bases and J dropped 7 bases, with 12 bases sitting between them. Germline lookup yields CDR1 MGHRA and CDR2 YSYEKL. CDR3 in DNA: TGCGCCAGCAGCCAAGAATCCTATTATAACGGGGAGCTGTTTTTT. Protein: CASSQESYYNGELFF.

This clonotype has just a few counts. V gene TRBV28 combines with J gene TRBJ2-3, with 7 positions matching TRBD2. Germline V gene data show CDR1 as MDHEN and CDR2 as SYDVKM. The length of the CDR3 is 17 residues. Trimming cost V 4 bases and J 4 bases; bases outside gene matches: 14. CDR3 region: CASSSPPLLAEADTQYF. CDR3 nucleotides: TGTGCCAGCAGTTCACCGCCTTTGCTAGCGGAGGCAGATACGCAGTATTTT. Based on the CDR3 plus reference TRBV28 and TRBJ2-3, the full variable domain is DVKVTQSSRYLVKRTGEKVFLECVQDMDHENMFWYRQDPGLGLRLIYFSYDVKMKEKGDIPEGYSVSREKKERFSLILESASTNQTSMYLCASSSPPLLAEADTQYFGPGTRLTVL.

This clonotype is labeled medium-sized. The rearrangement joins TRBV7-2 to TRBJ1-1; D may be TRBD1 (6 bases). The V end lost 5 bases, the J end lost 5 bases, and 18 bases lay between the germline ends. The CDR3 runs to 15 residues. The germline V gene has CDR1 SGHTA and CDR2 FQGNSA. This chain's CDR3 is CASSRQPGRGTEAFF. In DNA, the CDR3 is TGTGCCAGCAGCCGACAGCCAGGGAGGGGGACTGAAGCTTTCTTT.

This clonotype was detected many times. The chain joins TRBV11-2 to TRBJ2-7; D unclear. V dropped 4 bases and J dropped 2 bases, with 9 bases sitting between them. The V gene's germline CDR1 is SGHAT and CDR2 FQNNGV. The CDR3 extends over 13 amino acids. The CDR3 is CASSYGFTYEQYF. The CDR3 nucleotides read TGTGCCAGCAGCTACGGGTTTACCTACGAGCAGTACTTC.

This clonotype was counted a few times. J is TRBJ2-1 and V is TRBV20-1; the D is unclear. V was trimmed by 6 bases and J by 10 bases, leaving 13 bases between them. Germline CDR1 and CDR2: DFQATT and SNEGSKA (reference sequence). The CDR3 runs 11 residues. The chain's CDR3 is CSAHSLGEQFF. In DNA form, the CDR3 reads TGCAGTGCCCATTCGTTGGGGGAGCAGTTCTTC.

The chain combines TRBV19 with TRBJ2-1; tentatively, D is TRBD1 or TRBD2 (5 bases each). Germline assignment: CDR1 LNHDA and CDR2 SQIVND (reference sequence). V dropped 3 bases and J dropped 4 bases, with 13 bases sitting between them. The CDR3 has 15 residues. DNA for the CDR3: TGTGCCAGTAGTATCGAGGGGATGCGGTACAATGAGCAGTTCTTC. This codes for CASSIEGMRYNEQFF.

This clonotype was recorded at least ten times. Here the CDR3 DNA reads TGTGCCAGCAGCTCGAACCAGGGGGCAGGCAATCAGCCCCAGCATTTT. As protein: CASSSNQGAGNQPQHF. The chain has TRBV11-2 and TRBJ1-5; TRBD1 agrees at 8 bases. With V trimmed by 4 bases and J by 2 bases, 7 bases remained unmatched. Germline assignment: CDR1 SGHAT and CDR2 FQNNGV. The CDR3 has 16 residues.

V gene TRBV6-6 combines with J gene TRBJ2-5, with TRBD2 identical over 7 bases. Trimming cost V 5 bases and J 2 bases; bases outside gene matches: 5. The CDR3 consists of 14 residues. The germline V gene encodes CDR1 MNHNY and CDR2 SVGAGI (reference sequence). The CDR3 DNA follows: TGTGCCAGCAGTACGGGGGGACTACAAGAGACCCAGTACTTC. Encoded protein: CASSTGGLQETQYF.

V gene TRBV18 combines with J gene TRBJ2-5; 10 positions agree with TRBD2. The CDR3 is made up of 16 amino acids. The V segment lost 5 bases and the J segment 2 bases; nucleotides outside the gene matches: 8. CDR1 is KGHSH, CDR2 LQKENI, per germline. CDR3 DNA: TGTGCCAGCTCAGCACTAGCGGGGAATCCTCAAGAGACCCAGTACTTC. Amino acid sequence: CASSALAGNPQETQYF. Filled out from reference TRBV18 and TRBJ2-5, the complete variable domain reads NAGVMQNPRHLVRRRGQEARLRCSPMKGHSHVYWYRQLPEEGLKFMVYLQKENIIDESGMPKERFSAEFPKEGPSILRIQQVVRGDSAAYFCASSALAGNPQETQYFGPGTRLLVL.

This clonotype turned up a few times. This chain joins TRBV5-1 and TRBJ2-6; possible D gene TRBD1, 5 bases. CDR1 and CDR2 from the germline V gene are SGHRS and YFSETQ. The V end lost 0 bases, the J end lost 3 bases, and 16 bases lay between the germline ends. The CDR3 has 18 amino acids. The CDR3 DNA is TGCGCCAGCAGCTTGGAGCAGGGCGAAGGATATGGGGCCAACGTCCTGACTTTC. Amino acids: CASSLEQGEGYGANVLTF.

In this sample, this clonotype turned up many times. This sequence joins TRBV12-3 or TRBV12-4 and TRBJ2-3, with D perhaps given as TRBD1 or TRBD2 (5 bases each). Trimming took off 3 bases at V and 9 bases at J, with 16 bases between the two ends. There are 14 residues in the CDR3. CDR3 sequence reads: CASSLGDQVSTQYF. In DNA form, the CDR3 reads TGTGCCAGCAGTTTGGGGGACCAGGTGTCGACGCAGTATTTT.

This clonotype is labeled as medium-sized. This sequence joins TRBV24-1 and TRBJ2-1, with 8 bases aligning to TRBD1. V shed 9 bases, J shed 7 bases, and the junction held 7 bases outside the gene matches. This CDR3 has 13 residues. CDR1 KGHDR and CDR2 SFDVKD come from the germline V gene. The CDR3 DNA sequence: TGTGCCACCGGGGAGACAGGGGTGAATGAGCAGTTCTTC. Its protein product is CATGETGVNEQFF.

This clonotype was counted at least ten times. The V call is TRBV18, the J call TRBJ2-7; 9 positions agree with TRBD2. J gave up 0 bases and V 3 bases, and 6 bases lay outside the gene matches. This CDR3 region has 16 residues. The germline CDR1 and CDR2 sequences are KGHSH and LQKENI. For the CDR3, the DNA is TGTGCCAGCTCACCCCTAGCGGGGAAAAGCTCCTACGAGCAGTACTTC. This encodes CASSPLAGKSSYEQYF.

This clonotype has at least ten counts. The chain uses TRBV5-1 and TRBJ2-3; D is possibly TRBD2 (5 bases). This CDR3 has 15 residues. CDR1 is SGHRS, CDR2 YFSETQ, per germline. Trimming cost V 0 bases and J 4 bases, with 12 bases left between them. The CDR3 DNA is TGCGCCAGCAGCTTGGGCGGAGGAGGACCAGATACGCAGTATTTT. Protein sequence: CASSLGGGGPDTQYF. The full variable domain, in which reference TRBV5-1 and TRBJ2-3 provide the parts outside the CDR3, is KAGVTQTPRYLIKTRGQQVTLSCSPISGHRSVSWYQQTPGQGLQFLFEYFSETQRNKGNFPGRFSGRQFSNSRSEMNVSTLELGDSALYLCASSLGGGGPDTQYFGPGTRLTVL.

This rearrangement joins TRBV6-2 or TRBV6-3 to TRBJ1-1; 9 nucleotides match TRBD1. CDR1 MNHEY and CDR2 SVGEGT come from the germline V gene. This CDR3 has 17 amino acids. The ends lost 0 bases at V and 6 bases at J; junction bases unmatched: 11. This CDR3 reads CASSYSKHRGRIPEAFF. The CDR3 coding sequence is TGTGCCAGCAGTTACTCGAAGCACAGGGGGCGAATCCCTGAAGCTTTCTTT.

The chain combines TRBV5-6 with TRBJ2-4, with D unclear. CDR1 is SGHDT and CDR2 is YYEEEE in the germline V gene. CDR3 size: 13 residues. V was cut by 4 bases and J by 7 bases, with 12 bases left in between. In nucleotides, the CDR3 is TGTGCCAGCAGCCCGGACGGACGCAACATTCAGTACTTC. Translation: CASSPDGRNIQYF.

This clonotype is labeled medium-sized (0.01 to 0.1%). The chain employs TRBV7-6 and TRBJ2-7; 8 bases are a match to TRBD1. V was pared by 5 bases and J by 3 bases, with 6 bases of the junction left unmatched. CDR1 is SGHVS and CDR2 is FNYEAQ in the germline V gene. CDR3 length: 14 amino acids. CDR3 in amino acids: CASSPGTGDYEQYF. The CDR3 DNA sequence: TGTGCCAGCAGCCCCGGGACAGGAGACTACGAGCAGTACTTC.

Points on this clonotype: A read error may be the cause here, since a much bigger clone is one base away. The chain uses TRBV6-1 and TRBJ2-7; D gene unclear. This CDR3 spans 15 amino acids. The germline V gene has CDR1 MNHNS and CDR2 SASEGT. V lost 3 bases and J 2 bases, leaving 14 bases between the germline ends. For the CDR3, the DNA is TGTGCCAGCAGTGATTCACTGGGTCCCCCCTACGAGCAGTACTTC. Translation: CASSDSLGPPYEQYF.

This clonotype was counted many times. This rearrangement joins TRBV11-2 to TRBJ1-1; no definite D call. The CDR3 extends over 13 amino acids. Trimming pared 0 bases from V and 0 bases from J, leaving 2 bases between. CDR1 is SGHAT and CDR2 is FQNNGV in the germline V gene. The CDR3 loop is CASSLDMNTEAFF. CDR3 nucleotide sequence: TGTGCCAGCAGCTTAGATATGAACACTGAAGCTTTCTTT.

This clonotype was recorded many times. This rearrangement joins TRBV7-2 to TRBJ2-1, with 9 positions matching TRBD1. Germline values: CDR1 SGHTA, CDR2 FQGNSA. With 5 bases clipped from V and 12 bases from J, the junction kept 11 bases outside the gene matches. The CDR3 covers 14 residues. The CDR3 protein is CASSLDRGRARQFF. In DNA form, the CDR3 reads TGTGCCAGCAGCCTAGACAGGGGGAGGGCTCGGCAGTTCTTC.

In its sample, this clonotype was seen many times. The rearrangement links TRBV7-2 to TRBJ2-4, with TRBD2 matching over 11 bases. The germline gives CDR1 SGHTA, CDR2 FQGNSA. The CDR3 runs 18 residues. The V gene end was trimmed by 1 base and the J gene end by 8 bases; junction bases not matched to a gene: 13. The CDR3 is CASSLVFSGGVFPHIQYF. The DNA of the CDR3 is TGTGCCAGCAGCTTAGTTTTTAGCGGGGGGGTTTTTCCCCACATTCAGTACTTC.

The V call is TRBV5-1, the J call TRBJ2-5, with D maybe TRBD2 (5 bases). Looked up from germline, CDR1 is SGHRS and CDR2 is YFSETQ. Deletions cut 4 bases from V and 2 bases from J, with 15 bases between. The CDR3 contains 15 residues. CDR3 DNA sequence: TGCGCCAGCAGCCCGCACGGGGAACCGCAAGAGACCCAGTACTTC. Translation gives CASSPHGEPQETQYF.

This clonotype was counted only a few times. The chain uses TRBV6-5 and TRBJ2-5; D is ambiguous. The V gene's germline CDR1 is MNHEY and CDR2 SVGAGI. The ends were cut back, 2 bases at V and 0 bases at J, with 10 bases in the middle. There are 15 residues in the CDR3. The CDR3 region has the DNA TGTGCCAGCAGTTACAGCCTGGGTTACCAAGAGACCCAGTACTTC. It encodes CASSYSLGYQETQYF.

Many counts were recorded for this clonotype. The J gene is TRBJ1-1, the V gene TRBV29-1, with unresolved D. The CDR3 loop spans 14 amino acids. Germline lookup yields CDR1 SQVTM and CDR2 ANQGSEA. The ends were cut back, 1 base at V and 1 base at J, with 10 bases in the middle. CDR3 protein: CSVEGWKGNTEAFF. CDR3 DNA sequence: TGCAGCGTTGAAGGGTGGAAGGGGAACACTGAAGCTTTCTTT.

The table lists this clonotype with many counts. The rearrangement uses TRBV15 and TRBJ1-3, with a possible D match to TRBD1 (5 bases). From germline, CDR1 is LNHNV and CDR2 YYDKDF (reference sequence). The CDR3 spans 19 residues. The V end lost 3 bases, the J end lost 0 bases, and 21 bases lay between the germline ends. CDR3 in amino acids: CATSSVRRDVDYSGNTIYF. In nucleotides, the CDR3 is TGTGCCACCAGCAGCGTGCGTCGGGACGTAGATTACTCTGGAAACACCATATATTTT.

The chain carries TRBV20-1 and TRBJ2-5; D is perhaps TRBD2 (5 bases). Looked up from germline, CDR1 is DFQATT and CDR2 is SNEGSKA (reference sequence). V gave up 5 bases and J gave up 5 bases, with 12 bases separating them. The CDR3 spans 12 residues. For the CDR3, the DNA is TGCAGTGCTCAAAGCGGTGTTGAGACCCAGTACTTC. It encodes CSAQSGVETQYF.

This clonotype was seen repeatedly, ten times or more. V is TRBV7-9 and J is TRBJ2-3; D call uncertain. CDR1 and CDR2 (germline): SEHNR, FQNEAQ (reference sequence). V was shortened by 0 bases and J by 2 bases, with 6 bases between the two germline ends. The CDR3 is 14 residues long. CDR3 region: CASSLAGSTDTQYF. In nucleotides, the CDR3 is TGTGCCAGCAGCTTAGCAGGGTCCACAGATACGCAGTATTTT. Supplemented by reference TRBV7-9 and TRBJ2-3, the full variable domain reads DTGVSQNPRHKITKRGQNVTFRCDPISEHNRLYWYRQTLGQGPEFLTYFQNEAQLEKSRLLSDRFSAERPKGSFSTLEIQRTEQGDSAMYLCASSLAGSTDTQYFGPGTRLTVL.